This T cell receptor (beta chain) is from a study of blood T cells in healthy people across ages. Donors were healthy Caucasian individuals from Russia aged roughly 6 to 90. Study-wide findings and caveats: More naive CD4+ cells and higher diversity were found in long-lived than in aged donors. Older age coincided with a roughly linear decline in TCR beta diversity per million T cells.

This CDR3 contains 13 residues. V was clipped by 2 bases and J by 3 bases, with 8 bases between them. The germline gives CDR1 MNHNY, CDR2 SVGAGI (reference sequence). This clonotype was counted between two and nine times. As yet, its antigen is unknown. A second PCR of about 7 to 11 cycles used a sample-barcoded 5' primer and a J-beta primer mix. A single record per CDR3 protein comes from TCRdb applying MiXCR to the 5' RACE reads. Of about 680,000 distinct CDR3 sequences in the sample, roughly 50% were seen once. The sequenced sample consisted of blood. This receptor was obtained from a woman in her sixties or seventies in good health. This chain connects TRBV6-6 to TRBJ2-7, with unresolved D. CDR3 DNA sequence: TGTGCCAGCAGTTACGATGACGGCTACGAGCAGTACTTC. Translating gives CASSYDDGYEQYF.